This T cell receptor (beta chain) was sequenced for a study of neurological immune-mediated disorders. About this clonotype: What it binds is not known.

Unsorted libraries used 2 million PBMCs kept at -80 degrees C. Overall study results and limits: Private repertoires in all groups were suggested by the absence of shared CDR3 amino acid sequences among expanded clones across subjects. Patients with HTLV-1-associated myelopathy had the highest level of TCR clonal expansion, whereas patients with multiple sclerosis had the lowest level, falling beneath the level found in healthy controls.

TCRdb called the 5' RACE reads again in MiXCR, with one record for every CDR3 protein. The sample yields tens of thousands of distinct CDR3 sequences, roughly an eighth seen once. This CDR3 spans 15 amino acids. Between the trimmed V and J ends, which lost 3 bases and 2 bases, there was a span of 11 bases. Germline CDR1 LNHDA, CDR2 SQIVND (reference sequence). This clonotype originated in a woman aged 45-59 years with HTLV-1-associated myelopathy (HAM/TSP). The chain uses TRBV19 and TRBJ1-3; no firm D call. Sequencing was performed on PBMCs. CDR3 region: CASSILVAAGNTIYF. CDR3 DNA: TGTGCCAGTAGTATTCTCGTGGCTGCTGGAAACACCATATATTTT.